This T cell receptor (beta chain) came from a study of PD-L1 blockade in urothelial cancer (dated by TCRdb to 2016 to 2017). Describing the broader study: All patients started therapy around 2014 and received atezolizumab 1,200 mg intravenously every 3 weeks. In the same patients, pretreatment tumors underwent whole exome sequencing and RNA sequencing in addition to TCR sequencing. Some 30 patients had pretreatment blood TCR-seq, about 25 had at least one posttreatment blood collection, and about 25 had tumor TCR-seq. Durable clinical benefit was defined as progression-free survival longer than 6 months, and TCR features were also tested against progression-free and overall survival. TCR sequencing covered pretreatment tumor samples and matched, serially collected peripheral blood taken before and after atezolizumab treatment. An ECOG performance status of 0 or 1 was recorded for the patients, and 0 to 3 prior chemotherapy regimens had been received by the patients. About 10 patients achieved durable clinical benefit and approximately 20 did not. Somatic, immune and clinical correlates of response to PD-L1 blockade with atezolizumab in urothelial cancer were the focus of an exploratory multi-omic analysis. About 85% of the roughly 29 patients were identified as males with urothelial cancer of bladder origin, and a prior smoking history was reported by 18 of 29 patients. Blood samples gave a median of approximately 150,000 T cells and 88,000 or so unique TCRs, with a median clonality of about 0.078. Blood samples were analyzed 3 weeks after the start of treatment (second dose) and 6 weeks after the start of treatment.

Trimming removed 5 bases from V and 0 bases from J; the gene matches leave 6 bases unexplained. From a lookup of the germline V gene, CDR1 and CDR2 are SGHAT and FQNNGV. Spanning cysteine to phenylalanine, the CDR3 consists of 16 amino acids. CDR3 DNA is the only sequence kept; it has 48 bases, read in frame from the first base. In regard to this clone: The antigen it recognizes is unknown. Base-call qualities are not available, and no considerably larger clone is one nucleotide away.

Overall results and qualifications from the work: Because the sample size was small (n ≈ 31) and many of the analyses were exploratory, the results are meant to be hypothesis-generating. Among patients with durable benefit, tumor-associated TCR clones showed greater expansion in peripheral blood 3 weeks after treatment started (n of about 20, p = 0.022). Improved progression-free and overall survival was found to be associated with pretreatment peripheral blood TCR clonality below the median.

Synthetic TCR analog templates were spiked into each PCR to estimate absolute template abundance from read counts. The immunoSEQ assay was used to amplify TCRbeta CDR3 regions from genomic DNA with bias-controlled V and J gene primers. Rearranged TCRbeta segments were sequenced at approximately 20X coverage. As for how the authors treated the data: Sequencing errors were corrected by clustering and CDR3s were annotated against IMGT to assign V, D and J genes. Only productive TCRbeta rearrangements were used in downstream analyses, excluding out-of-frame or stop-codon sequences. To compute clonality, Shannon entropy was normalized by the log of the number of unique productive sequences and then subtracted from one. Clones differing between time points or between blood and tumor were identified using Fisher's exact test with Benjamini-Hochberg correction, with an adjusted p below 0.01 applied as the threshold. The clones in this table, taken by TCRdb from immuneACCESS, are in-frame only. Not every clone is retained; where verified, under half of the shortfall comes from an unresolved V gene, and the cause of the rest is unknown. That table furnishes V, J and clone size, whereas the DNA furnished D and trimming. Within this sample are some 46,000 clones, with about 84% of them counted one time only. 15% to 20% of the sample is taken by the ten largest.

The time point label, read with the paper, signifies: pretreatment peripheral blood. A total of around 30 patients with locally advanced or metastatic urothelial carcinoma, treated at Memorial Sloan Kettering on a trial protocol, made up the cohort. Peripheral blood mononuclear cells were collected pretreatment and during treatment, with between 1 and 8 total time points per patient. The Qiagen DNeasy Blood extraction kit was used to purify genomic DNA from total PBMCs and from tumor samples. PBMCs were collected pretreatment and during treatment, and were isolated and stored as previously described.

The TCR comes from a man between 60 and 70 years old with urothelial cancer. The chain is encoded by TRBV11-2 joined to TRBJ2-5, and 10 junctional nucleotides match TRBD2. This sample comprised PBMCs, obtained around atezolizumab (anti-PD-L1) treatment. The CDR3 protein sequence reads: CASSQGLAAYQETQYF. The DNA reads TGTGCCAGCAGCCAAGGACTAGCGGCATACCAAGAGACCCAGTACTTC.